This T cell receptor beta chain was identified in a study of OX40 agonist ivuxolimab in advanced cancers. Generated by immunoSEQ multiplex PCR, the TCRdb table keeps only in-frame clones and is missing some. The sample holds tens of thousands of clones; about 88% are singletons and the top ten take 0.45% to 0.6%. Germline V gene lookup returns CDR1 SGDLS and CDR2 YYNGEE. This CDR3 has 17 residues. V lost 2 bases, J lost 2 bases, and 11 bases stayed unmatched. The source was CD4+ or CD8+ T cells sorted from blood, collected in a trial of the OX40 agonist ivuxolimab. The chain recombines TRBV9 with TRBJ2-3; 7 bases map to TRBD2. This receptor was identified in an adult with an advanced solid tumor such as melanoma, head and neck, liver or kidney cancer. The CDR3 DNA reads TGTGCCAGCAGCGTTGGTTTGGGTGGGGGGGTCACAGATACGCAGTATTTT. This codes for CASSVGLGGGVTDTQYF. The whole variable domain, remainder taken from reference TRBV9 and TRBJ2-3, is DSGVTQTPKHLITATGQRVTLRCSPRSGDLSVYWYQQSLDQGLQFLIQYYNGEERAKGNILERFSAQQFPDLHSELNLSSLELGDSALYFCASSVGLGGGVTDTQYFGPGTRLTVL.